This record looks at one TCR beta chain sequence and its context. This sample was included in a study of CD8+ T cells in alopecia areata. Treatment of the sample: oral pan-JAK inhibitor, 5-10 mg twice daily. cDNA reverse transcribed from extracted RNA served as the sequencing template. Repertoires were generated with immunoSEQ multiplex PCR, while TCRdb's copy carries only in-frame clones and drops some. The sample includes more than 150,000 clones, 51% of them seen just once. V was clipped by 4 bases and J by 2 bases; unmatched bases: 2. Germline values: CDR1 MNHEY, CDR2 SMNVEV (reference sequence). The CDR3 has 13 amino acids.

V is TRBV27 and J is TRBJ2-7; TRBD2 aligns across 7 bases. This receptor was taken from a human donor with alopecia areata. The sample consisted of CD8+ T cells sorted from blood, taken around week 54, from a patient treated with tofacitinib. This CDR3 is CASSWGGAYEQYF. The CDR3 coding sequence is TGTGCCAGCAGTTGGGGGGGGGCCTACGAGCAGTACTTC.